The 24 T cell receptor beta chains listed next were all sequenced from one sample in a study of response to subunit inactivated influenza vaccine. TCRdb analysed the RT-PCR reads with MiXCR anew, one entry per CDR3 protein. Counted here are around 760,000 distinct CDR3 sequences, approximately 14% occurring once; the ten biggest clones make up 6.5% to 8.5%. The input for sequencing was PBMCs from blood, taken around two weeks before vaccination. The origin of the receptors is a man aged 45 to 65 who received an inactivated influenza vaccine.

The chain couples TRBV9 to TRBJ2-3, with 10 bases fitting TRBD2. CDR1 and CDR2 (germline): SGDLS, YYNGEE. The junction had 2 bases not matched to a gene; V was cut back by 1 base and J by 3 bases. CDR3 length equals 15 residues. CDR3 nucleotides: TGTGCCAGCAGCGTAATAGCGGGAGGAACAGATACGCAGTATTTT. Residues: CASSVIAGGTDTQYF. The full variable domain, with the rest looked up from reference TRBV9 and TRBJ2-3, is DSGVTQTPKHLITATGQRVTLRCSPRSGDLSVYWYQQSLDQGLQFLIQYYNGEERAKGNILERFSAQQFPDLHSELNLSSLELGDSALYFCASSVIAGGTDTQYFGPGTRLTVL.

This clonotype was recorded a few times. The rearrangement uses TRBV12-3 or TRBV12-4 and TRBJ2-3; D gene uncertain. The V end lost 1 base, the J end lost 8 bases, and 7 bases lay between the germline ends. This CDR3 is built from 12 residues. CDR3 sequence (DNA): TGTGCCAGCAGTTTAGTCGTAAGTACGCAGTATTTT. Translating it yields CASSLVVSTQYF.

This clonotype was seen a few times. CDR3 sequence: CASSKPGLTNYEQYF. The CDR3 nucleotides are TGTGCCAGCAGTAAACCGGGCCTTACCAACTACGAGCAGTACTTC. The rearrangement uses TRBV28 and TRBJ2-7; D not resolved. This CDR3 spans 15 amino acids. CDR1 MDHEN and CDR2 SYDVKM come from the germline V gene. V was cut by 5 bases and J by 3 bases, with 17 bases left in between.

The J gene is TRBJ2-2, the V gene TRBV12-3 or TRBV12-4; the match to TRBD1 covers 8 bases. V trimming: 6 bases; J trimming: 6 bases; junction bases outside the gene matches: 12. The CDR3 covers 16 residues. The CDR3 sequence is CASRPTGAISAGELFF. In DNA, the CDR3 is TGTGCCAGCAGACCGACAGGGGCGATCTCTGCCGGGGAGCTGTTTTTT.

The V call is TRBV15, the J call TRBJ2-1; TRBD2 aligns across 8 bases. Germline CDR1 LNHNV, CDR2 YYDKDF (reference sequence). The CDR3 has 16 residues. After removal of 0 bases from V and 7 bases from J, the junction contained 8 bases not matched to a gene. The CDR3 region is CATSRDRTGGGNEQFF. CDR3 DNA: TGTGCCACCAGCAGAGATCGGACGGGAGGGGGAAATGAGCAGTTCTTC.

This clonotype was seen ten or more times. The genes are TRBV27 and TRBJ2-7; TRBD2 agrees at 10 bases. The germline CDR1 and CDR2 sequences are MNHEY and SMNVEV (reference sequence). V lost 5 bases, J lost 0 bases, and 4 bases stayed unmatched. The CDR3 loop spans 15 amino acids. The CDR3 DNA sequence: TGTGCCAGCAGTCCGGGACTAGCGAGCTCCTACGAGCAGTACTTC. Its protein is CASSPGLASSYEQYF.

The chain is built from TRBV4-2 and TRBJ2-5; the D gene could be TRBD1 or TRBD2 (5 bases each). Germline loops: CDR1 LGHNA, CDR2 YNFKEQ. The CDR3 totals 16 residues. V was cut by 4 bases and J by 5 bases, with 20 bases left in between. The CDR3 sequence is CASSPTGGGGRETQYF. In DNA, the CDR3 is TGTGCCAGCAGCCCCACGGGTGGGGGTGGACGCGAGACCCAGTACTTC.

The J gene is TRBJ1-3, the V gene TRBV4-1; D unclear. V was pared by 3 bases and J by 0 bases, with 12 bases between. The CDR3 contains 16 residues. Germline-derived CDR1 and CDR2 are MGHRA and YSYEKL. CDR3 in amino acids: CASSHPPGNSGNTIYF. Here the CDR3 DNA reads TGCGCCAGCAGCCACCCCCCGGGAAACTCTGGAAACACCATATATTTT.

The chain joins TRBV5-1 to TRBJ2-1; 7 positions agree with TRBD1. This CDR3 contains 14 residues. The V segment lost 3 bases and the J segment 6 bases; nucleotides outside the gene matches: 6. The germline CDR1 and CDR2 sequences are SGHRS and YFSETQ. The CDR3 DNA follows: TGCGCCAGCAGCTCACTGGACAGGCGCAATGAGCAGTTCTTC. It encodes CASSSLDRRNEQFF.

This clonotype was seen only a few times. The V call is TRBV5-5, the J call TRBJ2-2; 8 bases are shared with TRBD2. The V gene's germline CDR1 is SGHKS and CDR2 YYEKEE (reference sequence). With V trimmed by 4 bases and J by 0 bases, 5 bases remained unmatched. The CDR3 runs 16 residues. The CDR3 here is CASSRKRGTNTGELFF. Here the CDR3 DNA reads TGTGCCAGCAGCAGGAAGCGGGGGACGAACACCGGGGAGCTGTTTTTT.

This clonotype has just a few counts. The rearrangement links TRBV6-2 or TRBV6-3 to TRBJ2-2; D ambiguous. This CDR3 is 13 amino acids long. V was shortened by 2 bases and J by 5 bases, with 6 bases between the two germline ends. The germline CDR1 and CDR2 sequences are MNHEY and SVGEGT. The CDR3 loop is CASSYLRTGELFF. The CDR3, as DNA: TGTGCCAGCAGTTACCTGCGTACCGGGGAGCTGTTTTTT.

This clonotype was seen more than once but under ten times. The rearrangement links TRBV18 to TRBJ2-2; weak D call: TRBD1 (6 bases). The V gene's germline CDR1 is KGHSH and CDR2 LQKENI. The CDR3 length is 13 residues. The ends were cut back, 5 bases at V and 6 bases at J, with 10 bases in the middle. The CDR3 DNA reads as TGTGCCAGCTCAAGGACAGCCGCCGGGGAGCTGTTTTTT. Translating gives CASSRTAAGELFF.

The chain has TRBV4-3 and TRBJ1-3; 11 bases are a match to TRBD1. Germline assignment: CDR1 LGHNA and CDR2 YSLEER. With 4 bases clipped from V and 3 bases from J, the junction kept 5 bases outside the gene matches. This CDR3 is built from 16 residues. CDR3: CASSLGQGASGNTIYF. Here the CDR3 DNA reads TGCGCCAGCAGCCTCGGACAGGGGGCTAGTGGAAACACCATATATTTT.

This clonotype came up many times. The chain recombines TRBV28 with TRBJ1-1; no definite D call. Germline V gene lookup returns CDR1 MDHEN and CDR2 SYDVKM. V gave up 1 base and J gave up 2 bases, with 5 bases separating them. The CDR3 contains 13 residues. CDR3 amino acids: CASSLYPNTEAFF. CDR3 DNA: TGTGCCAGCAGTTTATATCCCAACACTGAAGCTTTCTTT. Full variable domain (outside the CDR3, taken from reference TRBV28 and TRBJ1-1): DVKVTQSSRYLVKRTGEKVFLECVQDMDHENMFWYRQDPGLGLRLIYFSYDVKMKEKGDIPEGYSVSREKKERFSLILESASTNQTSMYLCASSLYPNTEAFFGQGTRLTVV.

This clonotype was detected only a few times. The V call is TRBV14, the J call TRBJ2-1; D possibly uses TRBD1 or TRBD2 (7 bases each). The CDR3 contains 15 residues. Trimming took 4 bases from V and 8 from J, leaving 18 bases between them. CDR1 and CDR2 (germline): SGHDN, FVKESK. CDR3 in DNA: TGTGCCAGCAGCCGCCTGGGGCAGGGGGGGGATGAGCAGTTCTTC. Translated, it gives CASSRLGQGGDEQFF.

The rearrangement joins TRBV5-1 to TRBJ2-2, with D unclear. Germline CDR1 and CDR2: SGHRS and YFSETQ. Trimming took 2 bases from V and 2 from J, leaving 7 bases between them. The CDR3 runs to 14 residues. The CDR3: CASSFNGNTGELFF. CDR3 coding DNA: TGCGCCAGCAGCTTCAACGGAAACACCGGGGAGCTGTTTTTT.

The gene calls are TRBV29-1 and TRBJ2-7, with TRBD1 matching over 7 bases. The CDR3 sequence is 14 residues long. V lost 5 bases and J lost 6; bases outside the gene matches: 13. Germline loops: CDR1 SQVTM, CDR2 ANQGSEA. The CDR3 here is CSVPRDSELGEQYF. In nucleotides, the CDR3 is TGCAGCGTTCCCCGGGACAGTGAGCTCGGCGAGCAGTACTTC.

This clonotype was counted a few times. This chain links TRBV7-7 with TRBJ2-3; 7 bases fit TRBD2. Germline V gene data show CDR1 as SSHAT and CDR2 as FNYEAQ (reference sequence). This CDR3 spans 16 amino acids. V trimming: 5 bases; J trimming: 0 bases; junction bases outside the gene matches: 8. CDR3 coding DNA: TGTGCCAGCAGCCCCGGGAGGTCACTTAGCACAGATACGCAGTATTTT. Translated, it gives CASSPGRSLSTDTQYF.

The CDR3 spells CSVELSKGIQYF. In nucleotides, the CDR3 is TGCAGCGTTGAGCTTAGCAAGGGCATTCAGTACTTC. The V call is TRBV29-1, the J call TRBJ2-4; the D is unclear. This CDR3 comprises 12 residues. Germline V gene sequence: CDR1 SQVTM, CDR2 ANQGSEA. V was pared by 3 bases and J by 9 bases, with 12 bases between.

The J gene is TRBJ1-1, the V gene TRBV4-2; TRBD1 aligns across 9 bases. Germline trimming cut 5 bases from V and 1 base from J; bases unmatched to any gene: 5. Germline V gene lookup returns CDR1 LGHNA and CDR2 YNFKEQ. The CDR3 consists of 15 residues. This CDR3 is CASSTPGQGNTEAFF. The CDR3 DNA is TGTGCCAGCAGCACACCGGGACAGGGGAACACTGAAGCTTTCTTT.

V gene TRBV29-1 combines with J gene TRBJ2-2; TRBD1 is a possible D gene (6 bases). There are 13 residues in the CDR3. V was clipped by 4 bases and J by 3 bases, with 9 bases between them. CDR1 is SQVTM and CDR2 is ANQGSEA in the germline V gene. The CDR3, as DNA: TGCAGCGTTGGGGGGCGATACACCGGGGAGCTGTTTTTT. Amino acid sequence: CSVGGRYTGELFF.

This clonotype was observed at least ten times. The J gene is TRBJ2-3, the V gene TRBV6-2 or TRBV6-3; 10 nucleotides agree with TRBD2. Unmatched junction bases numbered 6, after V lost 10 bases and J lost 2 bases. Per germline, CDR1 MNHEY and CDR2 SVGEGT. This CDR3 comprises 14 residues. The CDR3 nucleotides are TGTGCCACGACCGGACTAGCGGCCACAGATACGCAGTATTTT. Its translation: CATTGLAATDTQYF.

This clonotype was counted a few times. The chain combines TRBV11-1 with TRBJ2-4, with unresolved D. Trimming took off 2 bases at V and 0 bases at J, with 11 bases between the two ends. CDR3 length equals 16 residues. CDR1 is SGHAT, CDR2 FQDESV, per germline (reference sequence). In nucleotides, the CDR3 is TGTGCCAGCAGCTTATCGGCTTCCCTAGCCAAAAACATTCAGTACTTC. Protein sequence: CASSLSASLAKNIQYF. Full variable domain (missing parts from reference TRBV11-1 and TRBJ2-4): EAEVAQSPRYKITEKSQAVAFWCDPISGHATLYWYRQILGQGPELLVQFQDESVVDDSQLPKDRFSAERLKGVDSTLKIQPAELGDSAMYLCASSLSASLAKNIQYFGAGTRLSVL.

This sequence joins TRBV6-5 and TRBJ2-7; possible D gene TRBD2, 6 bases. Germline V gene lookup returns CDR1 MNHEY and CDR2 SVGAGI. CDR3 length: 15 amino acids. Trimming stripped 2 bases from V and 6 bases from J, with 17 bases between. The CDR3 loop reads CASSYVAVGPSEQYF. The CDR3 region has the DNA TGTGCCAGCAGTTACGTAGCGGTAGGTCCGTCCGAGCAGTACTTC.